This is a list of T cell receptor beta chains from one sample in a study of CD8 T cells in Susac syndrome. TCRdb reanalysed the immunoSEQ multiplex PCR reads using MiXCR and keeps one entry per CDR3 protein. The sample lists nearly 70,000 distinct CDR3 sequences, just under 95% occurring once. Sequenced sample: CD8+ T cells from PBMCs. The source of these receptors is a human donor in good health. CDR3s include the opening cysteine and the closing phenylalanine or tryptophan. The order of the fields is D gene, clone size, V gene, J gene, CDR3 protein, CDR3 DNA. The D gene is left open where the match is weak. Clone size is stated in some rows and not others, as once, few, many or a class when expanded.

D: .
size: .
V: TRBV4-1
J: TRBJ2-5
CDR3: CASSQDQGQGETQYF
DNA: TGCGCCAGCAGCCAAGATCAAGGGCAGGGGGAGACCCAGTACTTC

D: .
size: .
V: TRBV29-1
J: TRBJ2-1
CDR3: CSVSHNEQFF
DNA: TGCAGCGTTTCTCACAATGAGCAGTTCTTC

D: .
size: once
V: TRBV7-9
J: TRBJ2-1
CDR3: CASSLVGIHEQFF
DNA: TGTGCCAGCAGCTTAGTGGGGATCCATGAGCAGTTCTTC

D: .
size: .
V: TRBV5-6
J: TRBJ1-4
CDR3: CASSLIPGEKLFF
DNA: TGTGCCAGCAGCTTGATCCCGGGGGAAAAACTGTTTTTT

D: .
size: .
V: TRBV7-9
J: TRBJ2-5
CDR3: CASSFEGKGETQYF
DNA: TGTGCCAGCAGCTTTGAGGGGAAAGGCGAGACCCAGTACTTC

D: .
size: .
V: TRBV28
J: TRBJ2-5
CDR3: CASSKGKTQYF
DNA: TGTGCCAGCAGCAAAGGGAAGACCCAGTACTTC

D: TRBD1
size: .
V: TRBV5-6
J: TRBJ2-1
CDR3: CASSLRQGPYNEQFF
DNA: TGTGCCAGCAGTCTAAGACAGGGCCCTTACAATGAGCAGTTCTTC

D: .
size: .
V: TRBV7-9
J: TRBJ1-1
CDR3: CASSPGSSGTEAFF
DNA: TGTGCCAGCAGCCCCGGGTCCAGCGGGACTGAAGCTTTCTTT

D: .
size: once
V: TRBV5-6
J: TRBJ2-3
CDR3: CASSLDGGESTDTQYF
DNA: TGTGCCAGCAGCTTGGATGGGGGAGAGAGCACAGATACGCAGTATTTT

D: TRBD1
size: .
V: TRBV6-2/TRBV6-3
J: TRBJ1-5
CDR3: CASSHTIQGSQPQHF
DNA: TGTGCCAGCAGTCATACTATACAGGGGTCCCAGCCCCAGCATTTT

D: .
size: .
V: TRBV13
J: TRBJ1-2
CDR3: CASSSTLNYGYTF
DNA: TGTGCCAGCAGCTCCACACTTAACTATGGCTACACCTTC

D: TRBD2
size: .
V: TRBV3-1
J: TRBJ2-5
CDR3: CASSQDSGARETQYF
DNA: TGTGCCAGCAGCCAAGATAGCGGGGCCCGGGAGACCCAGTACTTC

D: TRBD2
size: .
V: TRBV9
J: TRBJ2-1
CDR3: CASSTSTSGVYNEQFF
DNA: TGTGCCAGCAGCACTTCGACTAGCGGGGTGTACAATGAGCAGTTCTTC

D: TRBD2
size: .
V: TRBV7-9
J: TRBJ2-3
CDR3: CASSLKAGYTDTQYF
DNA: TGTGCCAGCAGCTTAAAAGCGGGGTACACAGATACGCAGTATTTT

D: TRBD2
size: .
V: TRBV27
J: TRBJ2-2
CDR3: CASTRGLAGSLRSGELFF
DNA: TGTGCCAGCACCAGGGGACTAGCGGGGAGTCTGAGGTCGGGGGAGCTGTTTTTT

D: .
size: .
V: TRBV27
J: TRBJ1-5
CDR3: CAIAGGGNQPQHF
DNA: TGTGCCATCGCGGGGGGTGGAAATCAGCCCCAGCATTTT

D: TRBD1
size: .
V: TRBV27
J: TRBJ2-2
CDR3: CASSPQGVINTGELFF
DNA: TGTGCCAGCAGTCCGCAGGGGGTGATTAACACCGGGGAGCTGTTTTTT

D: .
size: .
V: TRBV6-5
J: TRBJ1-2
CDR3: CASSYRPVDYGYTF
DNA: TGTGCCAGCAGTTACCGGCCCGTCGACTATGGCTACACCTTC

D: .
size: .
V: TRBV7-2
J: TRBJ2-7
CDR3: CASREGPSYEQYF
DNA: TGTGCCAGCAGGGAGGGACCCTCCTACGAGCAGTACTTC

D: TRBD1
size: .
V: TRBV27
J: TRBJ1-1
CDR3: CASSPTGTGGNTEAFF
DNA: TGTGCCAGCAGTCCAACCGGGACAGGGGGGAACACTGAAGCTTTCTTT

D: TRBD1
size: .
V: TRBV4-3
J: TRBJ1-6
CDR3: CASSQAGTGDSPLHF
DNA: TGCGCCAGCAGCCAGGCCGGGACAGGGGATTCACCCCTCCACTTT

D: TRBD1
size: .
V: TRBV30
J: TRBJ1-1
CDR3: CAWSPGTGDAFF
DNA: TGTGCCTGGAGTCCTGGCACAGGGGACGCTTTCTTT

D: .
size: once
V: TRBV27
J: TRBJ2-7
CDR3: CASSSVGRVYEQYF
DNA: TGTGCCAGCAGTTCGGTCGGCAGGGTCTACGAGCAGTACTTC

D: .
size: .
V: TRBV28
J: TRBJ1-2
CDR3: CASSIAGGPYGYTF
DNA: TGTGCCAGCAGTATTGCAGGAGGGCCCTATGGCTACACCTTC

D: .
size: .
V: TRBV19
J: TRBJ2-7
CDR3: CASSHVADSREQYF
DNA: TGTGCCAGTAGTCACGTCGCAGATTCCCGGGAGCAGTACTTC

D: .
size: .
V: TRBV7-9
J: TRBJ2-5
CDR3: CASSSDRWGTQYF
DNA: TGTGCCAGCAGCTCCGACAGATGGGGGACCCAGTACTTC

D: .
size: .
V: TRBV4-1
J: TRBJ1-2
CDR3: CASSPDGGPPGYTF
DNA: TGCGCCAGCAGCCCGGATGGGGGCCCGCCTGGCTACACCTTC

D: .
size: .
V: TRBV28
J: TRBJ1-1
CDR3: CASSLNLETMRMNTEAFF
DNA: TGTGCCAGCAGCCTAAACCTTGAGACGATGAGAATGAACACTGAAGCTTTCTTT

D: TRBD2
size: .
V: TRBV7-3
J: TRBJ2-1
CDR3: CASSLSTSGGVYNEQFF
DNA: TGTGCCAGCAGCTTAAGTACTAGCGGGGGGGTTTACAATGAGCAGTTCTTC

D: TRBD2
size: .
V: TRBV7-9
J: TRBJ2-1
CDR3: CASSLGTRDNEQFF
DNA: TGTGCCAGCAGCCTTGGGACTAGGGACAATGAGCAGTTCTTC

D: TRBD1
size: once
V: TRBV7-6
J: TRBJ1-6
CDR3: CASSTGGNSPLHF
DNA: TGTGCCAGCAGTACAGGGGGTAATTCACCCCTCCACTTT

D: .
size: .
V: TRBV4-3
J: TRBJ2-3
CDR3: CASSQGTASTDTQYF
DNA: TGCGCCAGCAGCCAAGGGACAGCTAGCACAGATACGCAGTATTTT

D: .
size: .
V: TRBV10-3
J: TRBJ2-1
CDR3: CAISEGGNEQFF
DNA: TGTGCCATCAGTGAGGGGGGCAATGAGCAGTTCTTC

D: TRBD1
size: .
V: TRBV9
J: TRBJ1-1
CDR3: CASSSGGFAEAFF
DNA: TGTGCCAGCAGCTCAGGGGGGTTCGCTGAAGCTTTCTTT

D: TRBD2
size: .
V: TRBV27
J: TRBJ2-3
CDR3: CASSLTERGAGTDTQYF
DNA: TGTGCCAGCAGTTTGACAGAGCGGGGGGCGGGGACAGATACGCAGTATTTT

D: .
size: few
V: TRBV29-1
J: TRBJ1-2
CDR3: CSVEAGDGYTF
DNA: TGCAGCGTTGAGGCAGGGGATGGCTACACCTTC